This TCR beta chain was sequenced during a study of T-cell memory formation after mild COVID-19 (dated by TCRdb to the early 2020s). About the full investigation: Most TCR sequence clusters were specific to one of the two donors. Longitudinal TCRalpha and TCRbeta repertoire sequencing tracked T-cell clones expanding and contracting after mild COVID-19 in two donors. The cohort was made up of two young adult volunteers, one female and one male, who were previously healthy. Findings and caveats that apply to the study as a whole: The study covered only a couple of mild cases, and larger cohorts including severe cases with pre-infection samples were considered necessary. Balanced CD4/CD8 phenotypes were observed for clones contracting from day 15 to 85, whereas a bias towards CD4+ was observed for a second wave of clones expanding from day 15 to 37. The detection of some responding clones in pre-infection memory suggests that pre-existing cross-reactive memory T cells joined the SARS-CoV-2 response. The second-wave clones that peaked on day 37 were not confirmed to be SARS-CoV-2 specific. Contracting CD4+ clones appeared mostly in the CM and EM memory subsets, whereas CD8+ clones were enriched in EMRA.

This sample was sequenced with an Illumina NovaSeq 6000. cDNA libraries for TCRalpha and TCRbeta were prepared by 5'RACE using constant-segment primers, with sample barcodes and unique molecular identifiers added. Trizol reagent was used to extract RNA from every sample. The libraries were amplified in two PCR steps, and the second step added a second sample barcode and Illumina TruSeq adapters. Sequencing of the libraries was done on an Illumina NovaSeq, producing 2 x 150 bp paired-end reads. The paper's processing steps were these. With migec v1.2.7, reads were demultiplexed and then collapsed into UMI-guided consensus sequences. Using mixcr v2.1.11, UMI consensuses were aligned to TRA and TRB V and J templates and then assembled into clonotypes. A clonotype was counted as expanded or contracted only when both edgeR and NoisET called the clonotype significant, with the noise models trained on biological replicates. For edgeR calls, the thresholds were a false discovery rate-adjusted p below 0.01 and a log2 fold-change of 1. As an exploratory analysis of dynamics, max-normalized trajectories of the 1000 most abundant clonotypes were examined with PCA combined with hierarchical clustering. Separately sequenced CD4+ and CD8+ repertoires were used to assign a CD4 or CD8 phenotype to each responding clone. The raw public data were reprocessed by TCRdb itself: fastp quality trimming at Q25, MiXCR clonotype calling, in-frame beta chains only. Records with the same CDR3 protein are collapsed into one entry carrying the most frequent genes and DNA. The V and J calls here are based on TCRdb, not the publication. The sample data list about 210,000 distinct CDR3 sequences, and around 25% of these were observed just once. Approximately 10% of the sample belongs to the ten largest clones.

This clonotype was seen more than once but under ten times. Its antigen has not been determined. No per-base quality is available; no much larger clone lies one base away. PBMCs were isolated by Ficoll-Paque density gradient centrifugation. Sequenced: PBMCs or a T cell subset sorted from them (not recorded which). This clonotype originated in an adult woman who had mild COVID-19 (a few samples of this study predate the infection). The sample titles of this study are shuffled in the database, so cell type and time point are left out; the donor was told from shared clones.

The nucleotide sequence is given as TGTGCCAGCAGTGCCTCCAGGGGTAATCAGCCCCAGCATTTT. Protein translation: CASSASRGNQPQHF. The chain was built from TRBV12-3 or TRBV12-4 and TRBJ1-5; TRBD1 is a weak D gene call, 6 bases matching. The CDR3 runs 14 residues from the cysteine to the phenylalanine. Only the CDR3 DNA stays, 42 bases, in frame from base 1. V and J lose 5 bases and 4 bases, and a span of 12 bases separates them.